Shown below are 30 T cell receptor beta chains from a single sample sequenced in a study of T-cell memory formation after mild COVID-19. TCRdb reprocessed the 5' RACE reads via MiXCR and lists one record per CDR3 protein. The sample has about 410,000 distinct CDR3 sequences; less than 25% are singletons. Sample: PBMCs or a T cell subset sorted from them (not recorded which). The receptors stem from an adult woman who had mild COVID-19 (a few samples of this study predate the infection). Cell type and time point are not known.

Here the CDR3 DNA reads TGCGCCAGCAGCCCTCCGGGGAGGGGAGAGACCCAGTACTTC. Translation gives CASSPPGRGETQYF. This chain connects TRBV4-1 to TRBJ2-5; 7 positions agree with TRBD2. Germline CDR1 and CDR2: MGHRA and YSYEKL. The length of the CDR3 is 14 residues. J was trimmed by 4 bases and V by 4 bases; bases with no gene match: 6.

J is TRBJ1-5 and V is TRBV29-1; possible D gene TRBD1, 6 bases. There are 13 residues in the CDR3. Germline V gene data show CDR1 as SQVTM and CDR2 as ANQGSEA. With 6 bases removed from V and 3 bases from J, the gap between germline ends came to 12 bases. CDR3 nucleotides: TGCAGCGTCTCACAGGGTGACAATCAGCCCCAGCATTTT. Encoded protein: CSVSQGDNQPQHF.

V and J are TRBV7-2 and TRBJ1-2; D not certain. This CDR3 is 14 amino acids long. In germline, CDR1 is SGHTA, CDR2 FQGNSA. V was pared by 1 base and J by 12 bases, with 18 bases between. The CDR3 bases are TGTGCCAGCAGCTTAGGCTGGGAGCGGACCCTCGACACCTTC. Translation gives CASSLGWERTLDTF.

This clonotype was found a few times. This chain joins TRBV29-1 and TRBJ2-7; possible D gene TRBD1, 6 bases. The CDR3 contains 15 residues. Trimming left V 6 bases short and J 0 bases short, with 18 bases between. Germline V CDR1 and CDR2: SQVTM, ANQGSEA. The CDR3 reads CSVEKVGGVSYEQYF. Written as DNA, the CDR3 is TGCAGCGTCGAGAAGGTAGGGGGAGTCTCCTACGAGCAGTACTTC.

This clonotype was detected a few times. The CDR3 region has the DNA TGTGCCAGCAGCCTTATACCTCTTCGACAGGGTGGAGGGGAGACCCAGTACTTC. This encodes CASSLIPLRQGGGETQYF. The chain couples TRBV7-8 to TRBJ2-5; tentative D call: TRBD1 (7 bases). The germline V gene has CDR1 SGHVS and CDR2 FQNEAQ. The CDR3 loop spans 18 amino acids. V was shortened by 5 bases and J by 5 bases, with 27 bases between the two germline ends.

The V gene is TRBV27, the J gene TRBJ2-7, with 7 bases that match TRBD1. V shed 6 bases, J shed 5 bases, and the junction held 7 bases outside the gene matches. In germline, CDR1 is MNHEY, CDR2 SMNVEV (reference sequence). The length of the CDR3 is 13 residues. For the CDR3, the DNA is TGTGCCAGCAGAACCGACAGGGACCACGAGCAGTACTTC. It codes for CASRTDRDHEQYF.

The chain recombines TRBV7-3 with TRBJ2-1; tentatively, D is TRBD2 (6 bases). The germline V gene encodes CDR1 SGHTA and CDR2 FQGTGA. This CDR3 has 15 residues. Trimming took 5 bases from V and 6 from J, leaving 17 bases between them. The CDR3 loop reads CASSPLLGLPNEQFF. As DNA, the CDR3 is TGTGCCAGCAGCCCCCTCCTGGGACTTCCCAATGAGCAGTTCTTC.

This clonotype was found many times. The CDR3 reads CASSPRTNSYNSPLHF. The CDR3 nucleotides are TGTGCCAGCAGCCCTAGGACTAACTCCTATAATTCACCCCTCCACTTT. V usage is TRBV9 and J usage is TRBJ1-6, with no clear D. In germline, CDR1 is SGDLS, CDR2 YYNGEE. Trimming took 4 bases from V and 0 from J, leaving 11 bases between them. This CDR3 has 16 amino acids.

This clonotype has just a few counts. The chain couples TRBV11-3 to TRBJ2-3; 7 bases line up with TRBD1. This CDR3 spans 15 amino acids. The J segment lost 2 bases and the V segment lost 5 bases, leaving 7 bases of the junction unmatched. Germline V gene lookup returns CDR1 SGHNT and CDR2 YENEEA. The CDR3 spells CASSGTELLTDTQYF. Here the CDR3 DNA reads TGTGCCAGCAGCGGGACAGAATTGCTCACAGATACGCAGTATTTT.

V and J are TRBV18 and TRBJ2-7; D possibly corresponds to TRBD1 (5 bases). Per germline, CDR1 KGHSH and CDR2 LQKENI. This CDR3 region has 12 residues. V lost 3 bases, J lost 6 bases, and 9 bases lay in between. CDR3 in DNA: TGTGCCAGCTCACCGGGGCCTTCCGAGCAGTACTTC. It encodes CASSPGPSEQYF. The full variable domain, completed using reference TRBV18 and TRBJ2-7, is NAGVMQNPRHLVRRRGQEARLRCSPMKGHSHVYWYRQLPEEGLKFMVYLQKENIIDESGMPKERFSAEFPKEGPSILRIQQVVRGDSAAYFCASSPGPSEQYFGPGTRLTVT.

CDR3 amino acids: CSVEVDSDQETQYF. DNA of the CDR3: TGCAGCGTTGAGGTGGACAGTGACCAAGAGACCCAGTACTTC. The chain combines TRBV29-1 with TRBJ2-5; D might be TRBD1 (6 bases). Germline V gives CDR1 SQVTM, CDR2 ANQGSEA. V dropped 3 bases and J dropped 0 bases, with 11 bases sitting between them. This CDR3 spans 14 amino acids.

The chain employs TRBV9 and TRBJ2-2; 8 bases align to TRBD1. The CDR3 covers 16 residues. V was pared by 1 base and J by 4 bases, with 6 bases of the junction left unmatched. Germline assignment: CDR1 SGDLS and CDR2 YYNGEE. The CDR3 region has the DNA TGTGCCAGCAGCGTAAATAGACAGGGGTCCACCGGGGAGCTGTTTTTT. The encoded protein is CASSVNRQGSTGELFF.

V usage is TRBV7-9 and J usage is TRBJ2-3; 14 bases align to TRBD2. V lost 1 base, J lost 2 bases, and 2 bases stayed unmatched. The CDR3 contains 17 residues. CDR1 SEHNR and CDR2 FQNEAQ come from the germline V gene (reference sequence). The CDR3 here is CASSLGLAGGPTDTQYF. The CDR3 coding sequence is TGTGCCAGCAGCTTAGGACTAGCGGGAGGGCCCACAGATACGCAGTATTTT. The variable domain in full, with the rest retrieved from reference TRBV7-9 and TRBJ2-3, is DTGVSQNPRHKITKRGQNVTFRCDPISEHNRLYWYRQTLGQGPEFLTYFQNEAQLEKSRLLSDRFSAERPKGSFSTLEIQRTEQGDSAMYLCASSLGLAGGPTDTQYFGPGTRLTVL.

The chain has TRBV7-9 and TRBJ2-3, with D hard to call. V was pared by 5 bases and J by 2 bases, with 11 bases between. This CDR3 is built from 14 residues. Per the germline V gene, CDR1 is SEHNR and CDR2 is FQNEAQ (reference sequence). CDR3 sequence (DNA): TGTGCCAGCAGCCCCCGTGCTAACACAGATACGCAGTATTTT. This gives the protein CASSPRANTDTQYF.

This clonotype came up many times. Here the CDR3 reads CASSRKGLAKNIQYF. In DNA form, the CDR3 reads TGTGCCAGCAGTCGAAAGGGACTAGCCAAAAACATTCAGTACTTC. The chain carries TRBV27 and TRBJ2-4; D is possibly TRBD2 (6 bases). Per germline, CDR1 MNHEY and CDR2 SMNVEV (reference sequence). The length of the CDR3 is 15 residues. Trimming took off 5 bases at V and 0 bases at J, with 11 bases between the two ends.

At least ten counts were recorded for this clonotype. This chain links TRBV7-9 with TRBJ1-2; D uncertain. This CDR3 has 11 amino acids. V was trimmed by 1 base and J by 3 bases, leaving 0 bases between them. The germline gives CDR1 SEHNR, CDR2 FQNEAQ (reference sequence). The CDR3 reads CASSLDYGYTF. CDR3 nucleotides: TGTGCCAGCAGCTTAGACTATGGCTACACCTTC.

The chain links TRBV6-5 to TRBJ2-5; 7 nucleotides align to TRBD2. Germline CDR1 MNHEY, CDR2 SVGAGI. The CDR3 runs 15 residues. The V segment lost 4 bases and the J segment 4 bases; nucleotides outside the gene matches: 9. The CDR3 region is CASSSTGGGPETQYF. CDR3 DNA: TGTGCCAGCAGTTCCACTGGGGGAGGGCCAGAGACCCAGTACTTC.

In its sample, this clonotype was seen a few times. The chain has TRBV19 and TRBJ2-1, with D possibly called TRBD1 or TRBD2 (5 bases each). The CDR3 loop spans 14 amino acids. Germline lookup yields CDR1 LNHDA and CDR2 SQIVND (reference sequence). The V and J ends lost 3 bases and 7 bases respectively, with 13 bases between them. The CDR3 coding sequence is TGTGCCAGTAGTATGGGGACCAGTGATAATGAGCAGTTCTTC. Encoded protein: CASSMGTSDNEQFF.

The chain uses TRBV30 and TRBJ2-1; weak D call: TRBD2 (6 bases). The CDR3 runs 15 residues. With 0 bases removed from V and 8 bases from J, the gap between germline ends came to 17 bases. CDR1 GTSNPN and CDR2 SVGIG come from the germline V gene (reference sequence). The CDR3 is CAWSVDSSATDEQFF. The CDR3 DNA reads as TGTGCCTGGAGTGTAGATTCTAGCGCCACGGATGAGCAGTTCTTC.

This clonotype was counted between two and nine times. The CDR3 region is CASSPSIIGYNEQFF. CDR3 sequence (DNA): TGCGCCAGCAGCCCATCTATCATTGGTTACAATGAGCAGTTCTTC. This rearrangement joins TRBV5-1 to TRBJ2-1; D is undetermined. Deletions cut 4 bases from V and 4 bases from J, with 15 bases between. CDR3 size: 15 residues. Germline V CDR1 and CDR2: SGHRS, YFSETQ. Variable domain in full (rest from reference TRBV5-1 and TRBJ2-1): KAGVTQTPRYLIKTRGQQVTLSCSPISGHRSVSWYQQTPGQGLQFLFEYFSETQRNKGNFPGRFSGRQFSNSRSEMNVSTLELGDSALYLCASSPSIIGYNEQFFGPGTRLTVL.

The chain has TRBV7-9 and TRBJ1-2, with D uncertain. The CDR3 runs 11 residues. V was pared by 5 bases and J by 10 bases, with 11 bases between. Germline loops: CDR1 SEHNR, CDR2 FQNEAQ (reference sequence). The CDR3 region has the DNA TGTGCCAGCAGCATACAAGGCTACTACACCTTC. This codes for CASSIQGYYTF. Full variable domain (rest looked up from reference TRBV7-9 and TRBJ1-2): DTGVSQNPRHKITKRGQNVTFRCDPISEHNRLYWYRQTLGQGPEFLTYFQNEAQLEKSRLLSDRFSAERPKGSFSTLEIQRTEQGDSAMYLCASSIQGYYTFGSGTRLTVV.

Remarks on this clonotype: At one end the junction does not follow the germline gene, possibly because of a read error. The V call is TRBV7-7, the J call TRBJ2-7; 7 bases match TRBD1. CDR1 is SSHAT and CDR2 is FNYEAQ in the germline V gene (reference sequence). CDR3 size: 15 residues. The CDR3 sequence is CASSLFQGVLYEQYF. The CDR3 DNA is TGTGCTAGCAGCTTGTTCCAGGGGGTTTTGTACGAGCAGTACTTC.

The V gene is TRBV7-3, the J gene TRBJ2-1, with D hard to call. The ends were cut back, 3 bases at V and 8 bases at J, with 11 bases in the middle. The CDR3 length is 13 residues. The germline V gene encodes CDR1 SGHTA and CDR2 FQGTGA. The CDR3 region has the DNA TGTGCCAGCAGCTTTGACCTTGGCGATGAGCAGTTCTTC. Its protein is CASSFDLGDEQFF.

This clonotype was picked up a small number of times. The V call is TRBV25-1, the J call TRBJ2-5; D may be TRBD1 (6 bases). V gave up 4 bases and J gave up 5 bases, with 17 bases separating them. Germline loops: CDR1 MGHDK, CDR2 SYGVNS. There are 15 residues in the CDR3. This CDR3 is CASSGDTTALETQYF. CDR3 sequence (DNA): TGTGCCAGCAGTGGGGACACGACAGCGCTTGAGACCCAGTACTTC.

This chain uses TRBV7-9 with TRBJ1-4; tentatively, D is TRBD1 (5 bases). The CDR3 is made up of 14 amino acids. Per germline, CDR1 SEHNR and CDR2 FQNEAQ (reference sequence). Trimming left V 5 bases short and J 4 bases short, with 11 bases between. Written as DNA, the CDR3 is TGTGCCAGCAGCCTGGTAGGGGTTAATGAAAAACTGTTTTTT. Protein product: CASSLVGVNEKLFF.

This clonotype showed up many times. This sequence joins TRBV6-5 and TRBJ2-3; 8 bases map to TRBD2. After removal of 6 bases from V and 4 bases from J, the junction contained 9 bases not matched to a gene. CDR1 and CDR2 from the germline V gene are MNHEY and SVGAGI. This CDR3 spans 15 amino acids. The CDR3 is CASSYVAGGSDTQYF. In DNA form, the CDR3 reads TGTGCCAGCAGCTATGTGGCGGGAGGCTCAGATACGCAGTATTTT.

This clonotype has just a few counts. The chain employs TRBV30 and TRBJ1-5; D call uncertain. The V and J ends lost 4 bases and 2 bases respectively, with 15 bases between them. The germline gives CDR1 GTSNPN, CDR2 SVGIG (reference sequence). The length of the CDR3 is 15 residues. CDR3 bases: TGTGCCTGGAATACAGAGTCCGGAGGCAATCAGCCCCAGCATTTT. It is translated as CAWNTESGGNQPQHF.

The V and J genes are TRBV7-7 and TRBJ2-3, with D perhaps given as TRBD1 or TRBD2 (5 bases each). The CDR3 runs 16 residues. CDR1 is SSHAT, CDR2 FNYEAQ, per germline (reference sequence). The ends were cut back, 5 bases at V and 1 base at J, with 16 bases in the middle. The CDR3, as DNA: TGTGCCAGCAGCCCGAGTGGGGGTACGGGCACAGATACGCAGTATTTT. This codes for CASSPSGGTGTDTQYF. Complete variable domain (other parts from reference TRBV7-7 and TRBJ2-3): GAGVSQSPRYKVTKRGQDVTLRCDPISSHATLYWYQQALGQGPEFLTYFNYEAQPDKSGLPSDRFSAERPEGSISTLTIQRTEQRDSAMYRCASSPSGGTGTDTQYFGPGTRLTVL.

This chain links TRBV12-3 or TRBV12-4 with TRBJ2-3; TRBD1 matches at 9 bases. The CDR3 sequence is 15 residues long. The V gene end was trimmed by 6 bases and the J gene end by 6 bases; junction bases not matched to a gene: 10. CDR3 sequence (DNA): TGTGCCAGCAGCCCGGGACAGGGATTCGGGGATACGCAGTATTTT. Protein: CASSPGQGFGDTQYF.

In its sample, this clonotype was seen a few times. The gene calls are TRBV5-1 and TRBJ2-5; D is possibly TRBD1 (6 bases). Trimming pared 1 base from V and 4 bases from J, leaving 8 bases between. The germline V gene encodes CDR1 SGHRS and CDR2 YFSETQ. The CDR3 loop spans 13 amino acids. The CDR3 coding sequence is TGCGCCAGCAGCTTGACAGGGCCAGAGACCCAGTACTTC. Protein sequence: CASSLTGPETQYF.